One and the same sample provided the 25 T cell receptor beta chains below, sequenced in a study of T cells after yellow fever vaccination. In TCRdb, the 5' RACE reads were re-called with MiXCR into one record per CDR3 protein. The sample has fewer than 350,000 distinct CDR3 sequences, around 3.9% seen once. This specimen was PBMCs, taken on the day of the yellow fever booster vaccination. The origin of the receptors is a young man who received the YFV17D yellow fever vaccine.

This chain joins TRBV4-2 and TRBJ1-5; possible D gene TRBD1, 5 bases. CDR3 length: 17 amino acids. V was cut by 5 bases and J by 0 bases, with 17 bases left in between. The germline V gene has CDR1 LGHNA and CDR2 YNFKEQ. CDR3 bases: TGTGCCAGCAGCTCAACAGGAGGGGCGGTTAGCAATCAGCCCCAGCATTTT. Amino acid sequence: CASSSTGGAVSNQPQHF.

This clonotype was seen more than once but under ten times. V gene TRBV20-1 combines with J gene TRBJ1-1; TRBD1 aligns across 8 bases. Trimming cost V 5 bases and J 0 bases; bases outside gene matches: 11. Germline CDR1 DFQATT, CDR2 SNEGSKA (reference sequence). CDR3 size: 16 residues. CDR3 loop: CSALAGDRLMNTEAFF. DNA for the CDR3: TGCAGTGCTCTAGCGGGGGACAGGTTAATGAACACTGAAGCTTTCTTT.

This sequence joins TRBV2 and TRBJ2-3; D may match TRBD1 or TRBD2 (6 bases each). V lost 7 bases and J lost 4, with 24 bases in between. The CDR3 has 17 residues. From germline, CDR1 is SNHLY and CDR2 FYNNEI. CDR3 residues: CASIRGGNREVADTQYF. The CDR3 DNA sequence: TGTGCCAGCATACGGGGAGGTAACAGGGAGGTAGCAGATACGCAGTATTTT.

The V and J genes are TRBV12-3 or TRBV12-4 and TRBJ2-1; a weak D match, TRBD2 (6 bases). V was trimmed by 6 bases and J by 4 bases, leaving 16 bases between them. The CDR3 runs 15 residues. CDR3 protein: CASSSGDPVYNEQFF. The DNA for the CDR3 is TGTGCCAGCAGCTCGGGGGACCCGGTATACAATGAGCAGTTCTTC.

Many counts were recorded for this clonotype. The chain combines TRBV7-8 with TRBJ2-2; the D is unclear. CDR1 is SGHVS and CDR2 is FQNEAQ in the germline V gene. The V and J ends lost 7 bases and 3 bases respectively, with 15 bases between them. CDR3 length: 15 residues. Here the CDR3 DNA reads TGTGCCAGCACCTCGAGTAGATACGACACCGGGGAGCTGTTTTTT. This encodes CASTSSRYDTGELFF.

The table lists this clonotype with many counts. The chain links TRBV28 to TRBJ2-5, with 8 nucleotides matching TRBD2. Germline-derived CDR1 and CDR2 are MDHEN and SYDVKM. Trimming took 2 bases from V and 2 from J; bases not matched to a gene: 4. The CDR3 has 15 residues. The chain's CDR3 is CASSLPGGVQETQYF. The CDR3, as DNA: TGTGCCAGCAGTTTACCGGGAGGGGTTCAAGAGACCCAGTACTTC.

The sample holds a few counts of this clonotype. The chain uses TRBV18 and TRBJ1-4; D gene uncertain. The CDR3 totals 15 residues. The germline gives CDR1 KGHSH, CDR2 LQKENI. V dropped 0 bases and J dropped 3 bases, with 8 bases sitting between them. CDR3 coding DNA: TGTGCCAGCTCACCACCGCCGGGGTCTAATGAAAAACTGTTTTTT. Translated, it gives CASSPPPGSNEKLFF.

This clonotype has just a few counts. The CDR3 DNA follows: TGTGCCAGCAGCGTAGGGGACAGGGTCAATTCACCCCTCCACTTT. Encoded protein: CASSVGDRVNSPLHF. The chain links TRBV9 to TRBJ1-6; TRBD1 matches 9 bases. This CDR3 is 15 amino acids long. Trimming cost V 0 bases and J 7 bases; bases outside gene matches: 2. Germline V gene data show CDR1 as SGDLS and CDR2 as YYNGEE.

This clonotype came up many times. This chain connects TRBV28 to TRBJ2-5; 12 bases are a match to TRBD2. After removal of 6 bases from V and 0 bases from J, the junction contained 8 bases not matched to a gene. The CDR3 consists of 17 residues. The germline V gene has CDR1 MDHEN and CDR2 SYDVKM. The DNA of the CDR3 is TGTGCCAGCAGCCGACTAGCGGGGGATAGATACCAAGAGACCCAGTACTTC. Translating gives CASSRLAGDRYQETQYF.

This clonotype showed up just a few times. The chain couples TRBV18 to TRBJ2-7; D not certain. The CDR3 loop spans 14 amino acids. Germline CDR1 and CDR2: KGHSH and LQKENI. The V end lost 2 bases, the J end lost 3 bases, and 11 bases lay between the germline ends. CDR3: CASSPGSALYEQYV. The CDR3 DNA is TGTGCCAGCTCACCAGGTTCCGCCCTCTACGAGCAGTACGTC.

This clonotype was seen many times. The CDR3 DNA sequence: TGCGCCAGCAGACCCCTGCCAGGGACAGGGCCCTACGAGCAGTACGTC. Its protein product is CASRPLPGTGPYEQYV. The chain uses TRBV5-1 and TRBJ2-7; 9 bases agree with TRBD1. Germline assignment: CDR1 SGHRS and CDR2 YFSETQ. CDR3 length equals 16 residues. Germline trimming cut 5 bases from V and 2 bases from J; bases unmatched to any gene: 11.

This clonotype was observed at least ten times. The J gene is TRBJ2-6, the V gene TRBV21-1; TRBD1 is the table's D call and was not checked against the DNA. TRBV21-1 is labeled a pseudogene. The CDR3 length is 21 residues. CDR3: CASSKALTNRGAYSGANVLTF. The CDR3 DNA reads TGTGCCAGCAGCAAAGCGCTAACTAATCGGGGGGCGTACTCTGGGGCCAACGTCCTGACTTTC.

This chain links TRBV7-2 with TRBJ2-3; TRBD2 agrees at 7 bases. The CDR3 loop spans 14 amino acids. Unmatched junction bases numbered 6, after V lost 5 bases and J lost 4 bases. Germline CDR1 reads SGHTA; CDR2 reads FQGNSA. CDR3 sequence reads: CASSPRTRSDTQYF. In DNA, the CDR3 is TGTGCCAGCAGCCCACGGACTAGATCAGATACGCAGTATTTT.

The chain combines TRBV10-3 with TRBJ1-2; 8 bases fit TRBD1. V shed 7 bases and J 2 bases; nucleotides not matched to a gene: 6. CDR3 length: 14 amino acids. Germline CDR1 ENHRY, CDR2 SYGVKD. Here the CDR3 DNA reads TGTGCCATCAAAGGTCCAGGGGGCAACTATGGCTACACCTTC. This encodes CAIKGPGGNYGYTF.

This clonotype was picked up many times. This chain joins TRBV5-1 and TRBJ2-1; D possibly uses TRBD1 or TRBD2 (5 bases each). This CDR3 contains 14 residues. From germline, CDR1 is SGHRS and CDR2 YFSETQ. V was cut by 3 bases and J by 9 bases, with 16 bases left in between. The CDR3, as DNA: TGCGCCAGCAGCTCGCAGGGTGGAGGCAGTGAGCAGTTCTTC. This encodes CASSSQGGGSEQFF.

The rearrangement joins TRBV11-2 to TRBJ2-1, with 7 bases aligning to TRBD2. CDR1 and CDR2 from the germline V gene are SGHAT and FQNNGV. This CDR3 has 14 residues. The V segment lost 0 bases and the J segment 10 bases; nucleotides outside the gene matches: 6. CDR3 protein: CASSLEPLGGEQFF. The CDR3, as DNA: TGTGCCAGCAGCTTAGAACCCTTGGGGGGGGAGCAGTTCTTC.

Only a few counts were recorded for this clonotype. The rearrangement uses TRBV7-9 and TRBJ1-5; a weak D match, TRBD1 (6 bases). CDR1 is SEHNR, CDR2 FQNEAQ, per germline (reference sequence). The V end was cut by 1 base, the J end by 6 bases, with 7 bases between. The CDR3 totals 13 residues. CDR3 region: CASSLDRAQPQHF. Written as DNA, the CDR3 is TGTGCCAGCAGCTTAGACAGGGCTCAGCCCCAGCATTTT.

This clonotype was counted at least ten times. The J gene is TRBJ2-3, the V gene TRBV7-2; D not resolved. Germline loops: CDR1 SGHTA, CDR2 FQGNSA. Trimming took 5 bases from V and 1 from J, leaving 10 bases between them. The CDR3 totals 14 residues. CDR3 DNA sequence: TGTGCCAGCAGCCAATCACACCGCACAGATACGCAGTATTTT. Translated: CASSQSHRTDTQYF.

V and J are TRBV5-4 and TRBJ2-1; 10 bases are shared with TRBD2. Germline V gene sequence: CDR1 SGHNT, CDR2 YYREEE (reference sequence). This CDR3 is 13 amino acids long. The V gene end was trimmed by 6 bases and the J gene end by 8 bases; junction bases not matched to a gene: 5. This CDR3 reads CASKTSGLYEQFF. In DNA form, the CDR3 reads TGTGCCAGCAAGACTAGCGGGTTGTATGAGCAGTTCTTC.

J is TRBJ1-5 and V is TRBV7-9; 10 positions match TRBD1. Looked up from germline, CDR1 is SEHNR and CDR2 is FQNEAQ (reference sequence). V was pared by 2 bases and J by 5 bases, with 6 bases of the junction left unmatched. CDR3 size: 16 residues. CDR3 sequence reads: CASSLWGQGHHQPQHF. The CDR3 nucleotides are TGTGCCAGCAGCTTATGGGGACAGGGGCATCATCAGCCCCAGCATTTT.

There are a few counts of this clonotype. CDR3 protein: CSASGTGAPRDTQYF. The CDR3 DNA sequence: TGCAGTGCTAGCGGGACAGGGGCCCCTCGAGATACGCAGTATTTT. The chain links TRBV20-1 to TRBJ2-3, with 10 bases aligning to TRBD1. V shed 3 bases, J shed 5 bases, and the junction held 8 bases outside the gene matches. Germline V gene sequence: CDR1 DFQATT, CDR2 SNEGSKA (reference sequence). This CDR3 has 15 amino acids.

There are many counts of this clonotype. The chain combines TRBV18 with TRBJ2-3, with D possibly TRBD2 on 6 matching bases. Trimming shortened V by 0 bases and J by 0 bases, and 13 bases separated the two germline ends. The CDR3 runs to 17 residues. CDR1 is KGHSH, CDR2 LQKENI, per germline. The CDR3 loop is CASSPPSGSGSTDTQYF. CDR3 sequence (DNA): TGTGCCAGCTCACCACCCTCCGGGAGCGGAAGCACAGATACGCAGTATTTT. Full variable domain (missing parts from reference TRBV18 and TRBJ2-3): NAGVMQNPRHLVRRRGQEARLRCSPMKGHSHVYWYRQLPEEGLKFMVYLQKENIIDESGMPKERFSAEFPKEGPSILRIQQVVRGDSAAYFCASSPPSGSGSTDTQYFGPGTRLTVL.

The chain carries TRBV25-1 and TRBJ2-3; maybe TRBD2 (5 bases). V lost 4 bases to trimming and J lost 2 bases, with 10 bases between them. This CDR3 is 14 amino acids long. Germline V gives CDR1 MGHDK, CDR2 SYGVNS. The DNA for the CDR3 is TGTGCCAGCAGTGTGGCTAGCAACACAGATACGCAGTATTTT. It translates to CASSVASNTDTQYF.

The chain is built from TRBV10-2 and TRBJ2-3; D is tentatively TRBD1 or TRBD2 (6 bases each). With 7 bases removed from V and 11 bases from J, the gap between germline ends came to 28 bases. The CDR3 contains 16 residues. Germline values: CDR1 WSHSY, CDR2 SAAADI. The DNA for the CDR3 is TGCGCCAGCATCTCCCCGGGTAAAGGGGGGCCCCTAAGGCAGTATTTT. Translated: CASISPGKGGPLRQYF.

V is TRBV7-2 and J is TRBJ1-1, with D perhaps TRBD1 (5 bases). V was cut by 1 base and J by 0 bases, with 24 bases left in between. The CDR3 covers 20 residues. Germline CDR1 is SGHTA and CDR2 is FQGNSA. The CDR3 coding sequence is TGTGCCAGCAGCTTAGACGGTCGCTATCGGGGCTTCGGGGTGAACACTGAAGCTTTCTTT. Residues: CASSLDGRYRGFGVNTEAFF.